The source of this T cell receptor beta chain is a study of blood T cell repertoires in COVID-19. TCRdb's table, derived via immunoSEQ multiplex PCR, lists solely in-frame clones and lacks some. The sample carries a few hundred thousand clones, about 87% recorded once. The CDR3 totals 13 residues. Germline V gene data show CDR1 as GTSNPN and CDR2 as SVGIG (reference sequence). The germline V and J ends were trimmed by 5 bases and 1 base, with 9 bases remaining between them. This clonotype was obtained from a man between 18 and 29 years old with acute COVID-19. The rearrangement uses TRBV30 and TRBJ1-3; D gene uncertain. The specimen was PBMCs or T cells enriched from blood (not recorded which). In nucleotides, the CDR3 is TGTGCCTGGGGCCTTTTATCTGGAAACACCATATATTTT. Encoded protein: CAWGLLSGNTIYF.